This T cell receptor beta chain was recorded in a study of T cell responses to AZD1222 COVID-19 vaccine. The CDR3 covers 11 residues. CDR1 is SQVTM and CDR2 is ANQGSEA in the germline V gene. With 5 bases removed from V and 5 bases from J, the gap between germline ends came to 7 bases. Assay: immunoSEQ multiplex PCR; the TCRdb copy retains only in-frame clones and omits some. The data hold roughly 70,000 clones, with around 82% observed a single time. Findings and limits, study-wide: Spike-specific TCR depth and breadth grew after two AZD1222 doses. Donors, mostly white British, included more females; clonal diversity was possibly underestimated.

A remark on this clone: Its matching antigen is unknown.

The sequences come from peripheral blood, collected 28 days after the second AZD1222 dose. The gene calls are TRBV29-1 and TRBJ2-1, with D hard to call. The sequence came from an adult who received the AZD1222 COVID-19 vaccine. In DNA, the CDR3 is TGCAGCGTTCACCGCGACAATGAGCAGTTCTTC. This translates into CSVHRDNEQFF.